Listed below are T cell receptor beta chains from one sample, sequenced in a study of cytomegalovirus exposure and HLA in healthy donors. Assay: immunoSEQ multiplex PCR; the TCRdb copy retains only in-frame clones and omits some. The sample lists approximately 190,000 clones; around 87% were seen once. The source material was PBMCs. These receptor sequences come from a man aged 30 to 39 in good health and CMV-seronegative. Both conserved end residues are part of each CDR3. A D gene is named only where the DNA matches it firmly. The size of a clone is reported for some rows only, either as once, few or many, or as a class for expanded clones.

size: .; V: TRBV28; J: TRBJ2-7; D: .; DNA: TGTGCCAGCAGTTCTACTAGCTCCTACGAGCAGTACTTC; CDR3: CASSSTSSYEQYF
size: .; V: TRBV9; J: TRBJ1-1; D: .; DNA: TGTGCCAGCAGTCTGGGGGGGGGCGGGTTACATACTGAAGCTTTCTTT; CDR3: CASSLGGGGLHTEAFF
size: .; V: TRBV13; J: TRBJ2-3; D: TRBD2; DNA: TGTGCCAGCAGCTTTGGTTCTACTAGCGGGAGAGCAGATACGCAGTATTTT; CDR3: CASSFGSTSGRADTQYF
size: .; V: TRBV6-4; J: TRBJ2-3; D: .; DNA: TGTGCCAGCAGTGACTCAGCCACAGATACGCAGTATTTT; CDR3: CASSDSATDTQYF
size: .; V: TRBV7-9; J: TRBJ2-7; D: TRBD2; DNA: TGTGCCAGCAGCGCCCGACTAGCGGGAGACAGGTACGAGCAGTACTTC; CDR3: CASSARLAGDRYEQYF
size: few; V: TRBV6-1; J: TRBJ2-3; D: .; DNA: TGTGCCAGCAGTGAAGAGGCGGGAATAAGCACAGATACGCAGTATTTT; CDR3: CASSEEAGISTDTQYF
size: .; V: TRBV2; J: TRBJ1-1; D: .; DNA: TGTGCCAGCAGGGGGGGGGTGAGGTACACTGAAGCTTTCTTT; CDR3: CASRGGVRYTEAFF
size: .; V: TRBV9; J: TRBJ2-7; D: TRBD2; DNA: TGTGCCAGCAGCGAGAGGGGCGGGGGGCCCTCCGAGCAGTACTTC; CDR3: CASSERGGGPSEQYF
size: .; V: TRBV5-4; J: TRBJ2-7; D: .; DNA: TGTGCCAGCAGCTTGTCGGACAGATCCTACGAGCAGTACTTC; CDR3: CASSLSDRSYEQYF
size: .; V: TRBV5-1; J: TRBJ1-2; D: .; DNA: TGCGCCAGCAGCGAGGGCTATGGCTACACCTTC; CDR3: CASSEGYGYTF
size: .; V: TRBV7-2; J: TRBJ2-2; D: .; DNA: TGTGCCAGCAGCTCACCAAAAACTCAGGGGTTATCGAACACCGGGGAGCTGTTTTTT; CDR3: CASSSPKTQGLSNTGELFF
size: few; V: TRBV27; J: TRBJ1-6; D: .; DNA: TGTGCCAGCAGTTTTCGGGGGTTTTCACCCCTCCACTTT; CDR3: CASSFRGFSPLHF
size: .; V: TRBV18; J: TRBJ2-7; D: .; DNA: TGTGCCAGCTCACCGCTCGCCAAGGGAGGTCCCTACGAGCAGTACTTC; CDR3: CASSPLAKGGPYEQYF
size: few; V: TRBV6-1; J: TRBJ2-2; D: .; DNA: TGTGCCAGCAGTGAAGCGGACGGGACCGGGGGCGGGGAGCTGTTTTTT; CDR3: CASSEADGTGGGELFF
size: .; V: TRBV2; J: TRBJ1-6; D: TRBD1; DNA: TGTGCCAGCAGTGGGACAGGGCCGGATTCACCCCTCCACTTT; CDR3: CASSGTGPDSPLHF
size: once; V: TRBV7-2; J: TRBJ2-2; D: TRBD2; DNA: TGTGCCAGCAGCTTACCTAGCGGGGTAACCGGGGAGCTGTTTTTT; CDR3: CASSLPSGVTGELFF
size: .; V: TRBV4-2; J: TRBJ1-5; D: TRBD1; DNA: TGTGCCAGCAGCCAAGACGGACAGGGCAATCAGCCCCAGCATTTT; CDR3: CASSQDGQGNQPQHF
size: few; V: TRBV11-3; J: TRBJ2-1; D: TRBD2; DNA: TGTGCCAGCAGCTTGAAGCGGGGGAGCTCCTACAATGAGCAGTTCTTC; CDR3: CASSLKRGSSYNEQFF
size: .; V: TRBV2; J: TRBJ2-3; D: .; DNA: TGTGCCAGCAGTGGCCGGACTGCCACAGATACGCAGTATTTT; CDR3: CASSGRTATDTQYF
size: .; V: TRBV7-9; J: TRBJ2-2; D: TRBD1; DNA: TGTGCCAGCAGAGGGACAGGGAAGGACAACACCGGGGAGCTGTTTTTT; CDR3: CASRGTGKDNTGELFF
size: .; V: TRBV15; J: TRBJ1-5; D: TRBD1; DNA: TGTGCCACCAGCAGCGACAGGGGATCGGAACCCCAGCATTTT; CDR3: CATSSDRGSEPQHF
size: .; V: TRBV27; J: TRBJ2-3; D: TRBD1; DNA: TGTGCCAGCAGTTCACGACAGGGAGGCACAGATACGCAGTATTTT; CDR3: CASSSRQGGTDTQYF
size: .; V: TRBV4-1; J: TRBJ2-5; D: TRBD2; DNA: TGCGCCAGCAGCCAAGGAAATAGCGGGGGAGGGTACCAAGAGACCCAGTACTTC; CDR3: CASSQGNSGGGYQETQYF
size: .; V: TRBV6-4; J: TRBJ1-4; D: .; DNA: TGTGCCAGCAGTGAAACAGGGACTAATGAAAAACTGTTTTTT; CDR3: CASSETGTNEKLFF
size: .; V: TRBV9; J: TRBJ2-3; D: .; DNA: TGTGCCAGCAGCGTAGGGACAGCTAGCACAGATACGCAGTATTTT; CDR3: CASSVGTASTDTQYF
size: .; V: TRBV4-3; J: TRBJ2-1; D: TRBD2; DNA: TGCGCCAGCAGCCAAGATGTTCGGGGGGGACACTCCTACAATGAGCAGTTCTTC; CDR3: CASSQDVRGGHSYNEQFF
size: .; V: TRBV6-1; J: TRBJ2-7; D: .; DNA: TGTGCCAGCAGCTACCGACAGTCCTACGAGCAGTACTTC; CDR3: CASSYRQSYEQYF
size: .; V: TRBV28; J: TRBJ2-1; D: .; DNA: TGTGCCAGCAGTTTAAAGGGGGGGTTTCGGGAGCAGTTCTTC; CDR3: CASSLKGGFREQFF
size: .; V: TRBV7-9; J: TRBJ2-3; D: .; DNA: TGTGCCAGCCGCCCCGGCGGGGACACAGATACGCAGTATTTT; CDR3: CASRPGGDTDTQYF
size: .; V: TRBV7-9; J: TRBJ1-2; D: .; DNA: TGTGCCAGCAGCTTCGGTGCGAACTATGGCTACACCTTC; CDR3: CASSFGANYGYTF
size: few; V: TRBV7-9; J: TRBJ2-3; D: .; DNA: TGTGCCAGCAGCTTAGAAGTGACAGAAATCACAGATACGCAGTATTTT; CDR3: CASSLEVTEITDTQYF
size: .; V: TRBV4-1; J: TRBJ1-3; D: .; DNA: TGCGCCAGCAGCCAACGGGGAGCCTCTGGAAACACCATATATTTT; CDR3: CASSQRGASGNTIYF
size: .; V: TRBV28; J: TRBJ2-7; D: .; DNA: TGTGCCAGCAGTCAAGGGGATTCCTACGAGCAGTACTTC; CDR3: CASSQGDSYEQYF
size: .; V: TRBV4-2; J: TRBJ1-5; D: .; DNA: TGTGCCAGCAGCCAAGACGGGAATCAGCCCCAGCATTTT; CDR3: CASSQDGNQPQHF
size: .; V: TRBV7-2; J: TRBJ2-1; D: .; DNA: TGTGCCAGCAGCTTAACGCTGCGGGGTTCCTACAATGAGCAGTTCTTC; CDR3: CASSLTLRGSYNEQFF
size: .; V: TRBV19; J: TRBJ2-1; D: TRBD2; DNA: TGTGCCAGTAAGAAGCGGGAGGGCCACAATGAGCAGTTCTTC; CDR3: CASKKREGHNEQFF
size: .; V: TRBV9; J: TRBJ2-7; D: TRBD1; DNA: TGTGCCAGCAGCCAGGGACAGGGATTTTCCTACGAGCAGTACTTC; CDR3: CASSQGQGFSYEQYF
size: .; V: TRBV7-9; J: TRBJ2-2; D: TRBD2; DNA: TGTGCCAGCAGCCTAGCGGGCCTGAACACCGGGGAGCTGTTTTTT; CDR3: CASSLAGLNTGELFF
size: .; V: TRBV6-5; J: TRBJ2-1; D: .; DNA: TGTGCCAGCAGCCCAACAGGGAGTGAGGATGAGCAGTTCTTC; CDR3: CASSPTGSEDEQFF
size: once; V: TRBV21-1; J: TRBJ2-5; D: .; DNA: TGTGCCAGCAGCAAACATAGGGCTAGCGGGAGTAGGGAGCAGTACTTC; CDR3: CASSKHRASGSREQYF
size: few; V: TRBV29-1; J: TRBJ2-7; D: .; DNA: TGCAGCGTTGAACAGGGAACGGCCTACGAGCAGTACTTC; CDR3: CSVEQGTAYEQYF
size: once; V: TRBV11-1; J: TRBJ2-1; D: .; DNA: TGTGCCAGTGCCAAACATAATGAGCAGTTCTTC; CDR3: CASAKHNEQFF
size: .; V: TRBV9; J: TRBJ2-5; D: .; DNA: TGTGCCAGCAGCGTAGGGGCGGGGAACCAAGAGACCCAGTACTTC; CDR3: CASSVGAGNQETQYF
size: .; V: TRBV9; J: TRBJ1-2; D: .; DNA: TGTGCCAGCAGCCCCGGGGGGGACTATGGCTACACCTTC; CDR3: CASSPGGDYGYTF
size: .; V: TRBV7-2; J: TRBJ2-5; D: TRBD2; DNA: TGTGCCAGCAGCTTGGTAGGCACGGGGGGAGAGACCCAGTACTTC; CDR3: CASSLVGTGGETQYF
size: .; V: TRBV7-2; J: TRBJ2-7; D: TRBD1; DNA: TGTGCCAGCAGCTTAGCCGGGACAGGGGTCGACGAGCAGTACTTC; CDR3: CASSLAGTGVDEQYF
size: .; V: TRBV7-9; J: TRBJ2-5; D: .; DNA: TGTGCCAGCAGCTTAGCGCACGGGGTTGTGGAGACCCAGTACTTC; CDR3: CASSLAHGVVETQYF
size: .; V: TRBV12-5; J: TRBJ2-7; D: TRBD1; DNA: TGTGCTAGTGGTTTGGCGCCGGGACAGGGCTCCCACGAGCAGTACTTC; CDR3: CASGLAPGQGSHEQYF
size: once; V: TRBV7-9; J: TRBJ2-7; D: .; DNA: TGTTCCAGCAGCTCAACGGCCTACGAGCAGTACTTC; CDR3: CSSSSTAYEQYF
size: .; V: TRBV7-9; J: TRBJ2-2; D: .; DNA: TGTGCCAGCAGCCCAAGCCGACAGTCGAACACCGGGGAGCTGTTTTTT; CDR3: CASSPSRQSNTGELFF
size: .; V: TRBV11-2; J: TRBJ2-7; D: .; DNA: TGTGCCAGCAGCTTAGTAGCGGCCTCCTACGAGCAGTACTTC; CDR3: CASSLVAASYEQYF
size: .; V: TRBV5-1; J: TRBJ1-2; D: TRBD1; DNA: TGCGCCAGCAGGTTGATTGACAGGGTCTATGGCTACACCTTC; CDR3: CASRLIDRVYGYTF